The 32 T cell receptor beta chains below all came from one sample that was sequenced in a study of blood T cell repertoires in COVID-19. The repertoire was sequenced with immunoSEQ multiplex PCR; TCRdb's copy has only in-frame clones and lacks some. The sample records 300,000 to 400,000 clones, 65% to 90% being singletons. Specimen: peripheral blood. The origin of the receptors is a woman aged 55-69 years with COVID-19, enrolled during active disease.

A single count supports this clone. The chain couples TRBV7-9 to TRBJ2-1; D remains ambiguous. The CDR3 runs to 14 residues. The V end lost 5 bases, the J end lost 4 bases, and 12 bases lay between the germline ends. Looked up from germline, CDR1 is SEHNR and CDR2 is FQNEAQ (reference sequence). The CDR3 spells CASSDSRAYNEQFF. CDR3 coding DNA: TGTGCCAGCAGCGATAGCAGAGCGTACAATGAGCAGTTCTTC. Based on the CDR3 plus reference TRBV7-9 and TRBJ2-1, the full variable domain is DTGVSQNPRHKITKRGQNVTFRCDPISEHNRLYWYRQTLGQGPEFLTYFQNEAQLEKSRLLSDRFSAERPKGSFSTLEIQRTEQGDSAMYLCASSDSRAYNEQFFGPGTRLTVL.

The rearrangement joins TRBV5-4 to TRBJ1-2, with TRBD1 as a possible D gene (5 bases). This CDR3 has 15 amino acids. Trimming shortened V by 0 bases and J by 10 bases, and 19 bases separated the two germline ends. Germline-derived CDR1 and CDR2 are SGHNT and YYREEE (reference sequence). CDR3 sequence reads: CASSLAKEGRIVYTF. In DNA form, the CDR3 reads TGTGCCAGCAGCTTGGCTAAGGAGGGACGAATTGTCTACACCTTC.

This chain uses TRBV7-6 with TRBJ2-2; 8 nucleotides align to TRBD2. V lost 2 bases to trimming and J lost 5 bases; unmatched junction nucleotides: 7. CDR1 and CDR2 (germline): SGHVS, FNYEAQ. The length of the CDR3 is 16 residues. The chain's CDR3 is CASSLRGTRATGELFF. The CDR3 nucleotides read TGTGCCAGCAGCTTACGGGGGACTAGAGCAACCGGGGAGCTGTTTTTT.

The chain links TRBV10-3 to TRBJ1-3; TRBD1 might be the D (5 bases). Germline values: CDR1 ENHRY, CDR2 SYGVKD. V lost 6 bases and J 0 bases, leaving 15 bases between the germline ends. This CDR3 contains 16 residues. The chain's CDR3 is CAIRDNRQNSGNTIYF. The CDR3 DNA sequence: TGTGCCATCAGGGACAACCGTCAAAACTCTGGAAACACCATATATTTT.

The table lists this clone with a few counts. The chain recombines TRBV19 with TRBJ1-5; unclear D gene. Germline V gene lookup returns CDR1 LNHDA and CDR2 SQIVND (reference sequence). This CDR3 is built from 15 residues. Trimming stripped 4 bases from V and 2 bases from J, with 12 bases between. The CDR3 sequence: CASSTFDGGNQPQHF. CDR3 DNA: TGTGCCAGTAGTACCTTTGACGGGGGCAATCAGCCCCAGCATTTT.

The V and J genes are TRBV11-3 and TRBJ1-2; TRBD1 matches at 8 bases. The CDR3 loop spans 16 amino acids. J was trimmed by 0 bases and V by 3 bases; bases with no gene match: 6. CDR1 and CDR2 (germline): SGHNT, YENEEA. This chain's CDR3 is CASSLQGASANYGYTF. The CDR3 DNA reads as TGTGCCAGCAGCTTGCAGGGGGCCAGCGCTAACTATGGCTACACCTTC.

The chain uses TRBV9 and TRBJ2-7, with D possibly TRBD1 on 6 matching bases. Germline-derived CDR1 and CDR2 are SGDLS and YYNGEE. The CDR3 covers 13 residues. V was cut by 3 bases and J by 6 bases, with 13 bases left in between. The CDR3 region is CASSAGTRGEQYF. For the CDR3, the DNA is TGTGCCAGCAGCGCTGGGACACGGGGCGAGCAGTACTTC.

The CDR3 DNA sequence: TGTGCCAGCAGCTTTAGTGGCGGGGGGTCCCCAGATACGCAGTATTTT. It encodes CASSFSGGGSPDTQYF. The J gene is TRBJ2-3, the V gene TRBV7-3, with 8 bases matching TRBD2. The CDR3 is 16 amino acids. Germline V lookup: CDR1 SGHTA, CDR2 FQGTGA. Trimming removed 3 bases from V and 4 bases from J; junction bases left unmatched: 9.

This clone was picked up one time. CDR3 protein: CASSQNSGLAGETQYF. The CDR3 DNA sequence: TGCGCCAGCAGCCAGAACTCGGGACTAGCGGGGGAGACCCAGTACTTC. The V and J genes are TRBV4-3 and TRBJ2-5, with 13 nucleotides matching TRBD2. Germline loops: CDR1 LGHNA, CDR2 YSLEER. Trimming at V came to 3 bases and at J to 5 bases, leaving 6 bases not matched to a gene. This CDR3 comprises 16 residues.

This clone was detected only once. V is TRBV11-2 and J is TRBJ2-7; 7 nucleotides agree with TRBD2. The germline CDR1 and CDR2 sequences are SGHAT and FQNNGV. The CDR3 is made up of 15 amino acids. Trimming removed 5 bases from V and 7 bases from J; junction bases left unmatched: 14. In DNA, the CDR3 is TGTGCCAGCAGCCCATCCTCAGGAGCCGGGGGGGAGCAGTACTTC. This sequence encodes CASSPSSGAGGEQYF.

This clone was counted once. The CDR3 here is CASSLAAGGAQTQYF. CDR3 DNA: TGCGCCAGCAGCTTGGCAGCAGGGGGCGCGCAGACCCAGTACTTC. The chain carries TRBV5-1 and TRBJ2-5; 8 nucleotides match TRBD1. V was clipped by 0 bases and J by 6 bases; unmatched bases: 7. The CDR3 runs to 15 residues. The V gene's germline CDR1 is SGHRS and CDR2 YFSETQ.

The rearrangement uses TRBV3-1 (or the pseudogene TRBV3-2) and TRBJ2-6, with D unclear. Germline V gene lookup returns CDR1 LGHDT and CDR2 YNNKEL (reference sequence). V was shortened by 4 bases and J by 0 bases, with 7 bases between the two germline ends. CDR3 length: 15 residues. As DNA, the CDR3 is TGTGCCAGCAGCCCCCGAGGCTCTGGGGCCAACGTCCTGACTTTC. This sequence encodes CASSPRGSGANVLTF.

The chain combines TRBV10-3 with TRBJ2-7, with unresolved D. CDR3 length: 12 residues. Germline CDR1 is ENHRY and CDR2 is SYGVKD. Trimming removed 0 bases at V and 4 bases at J, with 4 bases between. As DNA, the CDR3 is TGTGCCATCAGTGAGTCTCGGTACGAGCAGTACTTC. Its protein is CAISESRYEQYF.

This clone showed up just a few times. V gene TRBV4-1 combines with J gene TRBJ1-2; 7 nucleotides align to TRBD1. The CDR3 covers 14 residues. Trimming removed 2 bases from V and 3 bases from J; junction bases left unmatched: 3. Germline V gene lookup returns CDR1 MGHRA and CDR2 YSYEKL. CDR3 in amino acids: CASSQSTGDYGYTF. CDR3 DNA: TGCGCCAGCAGCCAAAGTACAGGGGACTATGGCTACACCTTC.

V is TRBV10-3 and J is TRBJ2-7; 9 bases match TRBD1. The V gene end was trimmed by 6 bases and the J gene end by 5 bases; junction bases not matched to a gene: 17. Germline V CDR1 and CDR2: ENHRY, SYGVKD. The CDR3 consists of 17 residues. The CDR3 here is CAIRVNTGGRGDNEQYF. CDR3 DNA: TGTGCCATCAGAGTAAATACAGGGGGCAGAGGAGACAACGAGCAGTACTTC.

The chain joins TRBV18 to TRBJ1-1; perhaps TRBD1 as D (5 bases). V was clipped by 2 bases and J by 7 bases, with 11 bases between them. Germline V gene lookup returns CDR1 KGHSH and CDR2 LQKENI. The CDR3 extends over 13 amino acids. The CDR3 sequence is CASSPSTAVEAFF. The DNA of the CDR3 is TGTGCCAGCTCACCATCGACAGCCGTTGAAGCTTTCTTT.

CDR3 region: CASSFGRGPNTGELFF. CDR3 bases: TGTGCCAGCAGCTTTGGGCGGGGACCGAACACCGGGGAGCTGTTTTTT. The chain carries TRBV11-2 and TRBJ2-2, with a tentative D call TRBD2 (6 bases). The length of the CDR3 is 16 residues. Germline V lookup: CDR1 SGHAT, CDR2 FQNNGV. Trimming left V 3 bases short and J 0 bases short, with 11 bases between.

This chain connects TRBV2 to TRBJ2-7; 9 positions agree with TRBD2. Germline trimming cut 5 bases from V and 2 bases from J; bases unmatched to any gene: 7. In germline, CDR1 is SNHLY, CDR2 FYNNEI. The CDR3 runs 15 residues. The CDR3 nucleotides read TGTGCCAGCAGTTTGAGCGGGGGGCTCACCTACGAGCAGTACTTC. Protein sequence: CASSLSGGLTYEQYF.

V and J are TRBV10-3 and TRBJ1-5; TRBD1 might be the D (6 bases). V lost 2 bases to trimming and J lost 3 bases, with 14 bases between them. Germline assignment: CDR1 ENHRY and CDR2 SYGVKD. The CDR3 covers 16 residues. This CDR3 is CAISEAGANPNQPQHF. The CDR3 bases are TGTGCCATCAGTGAGGCAGGGGCCAATCCCAATCAGCCCCAGCATTTT.

CDR3 sequence reads: CASSLVHNQPQHF. The CDR3 DNA is TGTGCCAGCAGCTTAGTTCACAATCAGCCCCAGCATTTT. The V call is TRBV7-2, the J call TRBJ1-5; D uncertain. The germline V gene has CDR1 SGHTA and CDR2 FQGNSA. V was cut by 1 base and J by 3 bases, with 4 bases left in between. This CDR3 is built from 13 residues.

The chain carries TRBV3-1 (or the pseudogene TRBV3-2) and TRBJ1-2; D may be TRBD1 (6 bases). CDR1 is LGHDT and CDR2 is YNNKEL in the germline V gene (reference sequence). The CDR3 spans 15 residues. V lost 4 bases, J lost 4 bases, and 16 bases lay in between. CDR3 nucleotide sequence: TGTGCCAGCAGCCCATATACAGGGTTGGGCTATGGCTACACCTTC. It specifies CASSPYTGLGYGYTF.

V is TRBV3-1 (or the pseudogene TRBV3-2) and J is TRBJ2-2, with TRBD2 as a possible D gene (5 bases). Germline CDR1 LGHDT, CDR2 YNNKEL (reference sequence). The CDR3 has 15 amino acids. V was cut by 1 base and J by 4 bases, with 10 bases left in between. This chain's CDR3 is CASSQVNGSTGELFF. The CDR3 coding sequence is TGTGCCAGCAGCCAAGTAAATGGGAGCACCGGGGAGCTGTTTTTT.

V usage is TRBV19 and J usage is TRBJ2-3, with a possible D match to TRBD1 (6 bases). The CDR3 extends over 15 amino acids. Trimming removed 6 bases at V and 1 base at J, with 14 bases between. The germline CDR1 and CDR2 sequences are LNHDA and SQIVND (reference sequence). In DNA, the CDR3 is TGTGCCAGTAGCGTTTTCAGGGGCGGCACAGATACGCAGTATTTT. The encoded protein is CASSVFRGGTDTQYF.

This clone appeared a single time. The V and J genes are TRBV7-8 and TRBJ2-5, with TRBD2 matching over 12 bases. Losses at the gene ends were 5 bases for V and 5 bases for J; bases not matched to a gene: 9. CDR1 is SGHVS, CDR2 FQNEAQ, per germline. This CDR3 spans 16 amino acids. The CDR3 here is CASSLRLAGVWETQYF. For the CDR3, the DNA is TGTGCCAGCAGCCTAAGACTAGCGGGGGTTTGGGAGACCCAGTACTTC.

The chain joins TRBV10-1 to TRBJ2-2; TRBD2 aligns across 10 bases. With 6 bases clipped from V and 1 base from J, the junction kept 2 bases outside the gene matches. Germline V gives CDR1 WNHNN, CDR2 SYGVQD (reference sequence). The CDR3 totals 15 residues. This CDR3 is CASRRLAGNTGELFF. CDR3 DNA sequence: TGCGCCAGCAGGCGACTAGCGGGGAACACCGGGGAGCTGTTTTTT.

Concerning this clone itself: A junction end diverges from the germline sequence, so it may reflect a read error. This sequence joins TRBV6-6 and TRBJ1-4; no clear D gene. CDR3 length equals 15 residues. CDR1 is MNHNY, CDR2 SVGAGI, per germline (reference sequence). The CDR3 loop reads CASSDSGGVNEKLFF. The CDR3 DNA sequence: TGTGCCAGCAGTGACTCAGGAGGTGTGAATGAAAAACTGTTTTTT.

J is TRBJ1-1 and V is TRBV6-5, with a tentative D call TRBD1 (6 bases). Trimming removed 4 bases from V and 0 bases from J, with 15 bases in between. The CDR3 is 16 residues long. In germline, CDR1 is MNHEY, CDR2 SVGAGI. CDR3 amino acids: CASSFTGLPMNTEAFF. CDR3 DNA sequence: TGTGCCAGCAGTTTCACAGGGCTCCCCATGAACACTGAAGCTTTCTTT.

The chain uses TRBV2 and TRBJ1-2, with TRBD1 as a possible D gene (5 bases). Per germline, CDR1 SNHLY and CDR2 FYNNEI. Trimming removed 1 base from V and 8 bases from J, with 14 bases in between. The CDR3 runs 14 residues. The CDR3 loop reads CASSEEVDRGGYTF. The CDR3 DNA reads as TGTGCCAGCAGTGAAGAAGTAGACCGGGGGGGCTACACCTTC. The full variable domain, rest sourced from reference TRBV2 and TRBJ1-2, is EPEVTQTPSHQVTQMGQEVILRCVPISNHLYFYWYRQILGQKVEFLVSFYNNEISEKSEIFDDQFSVERPDGSNFTLKIRSTKLEDSAMYFCASSEEVDRGGYTFGSGTRLTVV.

This chain uses TRBV7-9 with TRBJ1-1, with a possible D match to TRBD1 (6 bases). The germline gives CDR1 SEHNR, CDR2 FQNEAQ (reference sequence). CDR3 length: 15 residues. Trimming shortened V by 2 bases and J by 3 bases, and 13 bases separated the two germline ends. CDR3 sequence (DNA): TGTGCCAGCAGCTTAATGCGCAGGGGAGACACTGAAGCTTTCTTT. Translating it yields CASSLMRRGDTEAFF.

The chain uses TRBV9 and TRBJ2-5; tentative D call: TRBD1 (6 bases). Germline CDR1 SGDLS, CDR2 YYNGEE. V was shortened by 3 bases and J by 5 bases, with 14 bases between the two germline ends. The CDR3 totals 14 residues. The chain's CDR3 is CASSAIAGVETQYF. The CDR3, as DNA: TGTGCCAGCAGCGCGATAGCAGGGGTGGAGACCCAGTACTTC.

V is TRBV11-2 and J is TRBJ2-7, with 9 bases matching TRBD2. The CDR3 has 15 residues. Germline assignment: CDR1 SGHAT and CDR2 FQNNGV. J lost 7 bases, V lost 2 bases, and 9 bases had no gene match. CDR3 sequence reads: CASSLPVAGEWEQYF. In DNA, the CDR3 is TGTGCCAGCAGCTTACCCGTAGCGGGGGAATGGGAGCAGTACTTC.

The chain is built from TRBV7-6 and TRBJ2-1; possible D gene TRBD2, 6 bases. The germline V and J ends were trimmed by 6 bases and 7 bases, with 19 bases remaining between them. Germline lookup yields CDR1 SGHVS and CDR2 FNYEAQ. The length of the CDR3 is 15 residues. The CDR3 loop is CASSLVVQAGNEQFF. The CDR3 coding sequence is TGTGCCAGCAGTTTGGTGGTCCAGGCGGGGAATGAGCAGTTCTTC.